The present entry profiles one T cell receptor beta chain with its context. The sample belongs to a study of blood T cell repertoires in COVID-19. Study at large: Samples of COVID-19 (acute and convalescent) were obtained from the United States, Italy and Spain.

Assay: immunoSEQ multiplex PCR; the TCRdb copy retains only in-frame clones and omits some. The sample shows approximately 140,000 clones, about 89% of them seen only once. Germline values: CDR1 SEHNR, CDR2 FQNEAQ (reference sequence). The CDR3 has 15 residues. V dropped 1 base and J dropped 0 bases, with 7 bases sitting between them. The sequencing input was peripheral blood. The V call is TRBV7-9, the J call TRBJ1-3; D is unclear. The TCR originated in a man aged 50-59 years with active or convalescent COVID-19. CDR3 in DNA: TGTGCCAGCAGCTTAGTGGTGAGCTCTGGAAACACCATATATTTT. Protein: CASSLVVSSGNTIYF. The whole variable domain, filled in from reference TRBV7-9 and TRBJ1-3, reads DTGVSQNPRHKITKRGQNVTFRCDPISEHNRLYWYRQTLGQGPEFLTYFQNEAQLEKSRLLSDRFSAERPKGSFSTLEIQRTEQGDSAMYLCASSLVVSSGNTIYFGEGSWLTVV.